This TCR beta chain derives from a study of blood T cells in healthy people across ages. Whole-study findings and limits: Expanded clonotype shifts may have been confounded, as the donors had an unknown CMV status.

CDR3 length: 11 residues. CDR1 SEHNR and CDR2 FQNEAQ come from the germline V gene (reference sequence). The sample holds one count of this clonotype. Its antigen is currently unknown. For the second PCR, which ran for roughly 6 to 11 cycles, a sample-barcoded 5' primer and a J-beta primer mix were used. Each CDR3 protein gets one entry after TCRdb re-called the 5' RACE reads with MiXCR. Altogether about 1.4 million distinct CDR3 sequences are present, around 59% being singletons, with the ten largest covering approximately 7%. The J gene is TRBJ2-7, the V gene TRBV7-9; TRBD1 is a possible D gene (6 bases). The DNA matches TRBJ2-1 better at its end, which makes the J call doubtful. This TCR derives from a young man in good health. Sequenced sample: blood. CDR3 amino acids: CASSPDRKQFF. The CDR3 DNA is TGTGCCAGCAGCCCCGACAGGAAGCAGTTCTTC.